This T cell receptor beta chain was captured by sequencing in a study of blood T cell repertoires in COVID-19. Study-wide context: Spain, Italy and the United States supplied samples that represented acute and convalescent COVID-19. Nucleic acid was either cDNA or gDNA, and it came from T cells, B-cell-depleted T cells, or PBMCs.

Original processing methods: Estimation of nucleated cell counts relied on the amplification of reference gene primers. Sequencing used immunoSEQ multiplex PCR; TCRdb keeps in-frame clones, though not all of them. The V and J calls and clone size are taken from that table; D and trimming were inferred from the DNA. Among about 120,000 clones listed, about three quarters were seen once. Source material: peripheral blood. The clonotype comes from a woman aged 80 or over with active or convalescent COVID-19.

This CDR3 reads CASSPSRNEQFF. Here the CDR3 DNA reads TGTGCCAGCAGCCCGTCCCGGAATGAGCAGTTCTTC. The rearrangement uses TRBV11-1 and TRBJ2-1; D gene ambiguous. Trimming stripped 5 bases from V and 7 bases from J, with 9 bases between. This CDR3 contains 12 residues. Germline values: CDR1 SGHAT, CDR2 FQDESV (reference sequence).